One sample yielded the 5 T cell receptor beta chains listed below, sequenced in a study of blood T cell repertoires in COVID-19. This table comes from immunoSEQ multiplex PCR, and its TCRdb copy is limited to in-frame clones, with some not included. The sample holds approximately 240,000 clones; about 83% are singletons and the top ten take around 6%. The sequenced sample consisted of peripheral blood. The receptor source for this set is a human donor in a cohort sampled during active COVID-19.

The chain carries TRBV15 and TRBJ2-7; D gene uncertain. The length of the CDR3 is 13 residues. CDR1 is LNHNV and CDR2 is YYDKDF in the germline V gene (reference sequence). V was trimmed by 3 bases and J by 3 bases, leaving 9 bases between them. The CDR3 DNA is TGTGCCACCAGCAGGTCAGATTTCTACGAGCAGTACTTC. Amino acid sequence: CATSRSDFYEQYF.

The chain has TRBV23-1 and TRBJ2-1; D possibly corresponds to TRBD2 (7 bases). TRBV23-1 is marked as an open reading frame, function uncertain. Trimming shortened V by 6 bases and J by 6 bases, and 18 bases separated the two germline ends. This CDR3 contains 15 residues. The CDR3 nucleotides read TGCGCCAGCAGGGAGGTGGGCGGGGGCGTCAATGAGCAGTTCTTC. It is translated as CASREVGGGVNEQFF.

CDR3 loop: CASSERGGSGRGETQYF. The CDR3 DNA is TGTGCCAGCAGTGAAAGGGGAGGGAGCGGGAGGGGGGAGACCCAGTACTTC. The V call is TRBV6-1, the J call TRBJ2-5, with TRBD2 identical over 10 bases. Germline CDR1 is MNHNS and CDR2 is SASEGT. The CDR3 totals 17 residues. V trimming: 2 bases; J trimming: 5 bases; junction bases outside the gene matches: 11.

This clone was seen once. V and J are TRBV10-3 and TRBJ2-7; perhaps TRBD2 as D (7 bases). The CDR3 loop spans 13 amino acids. V lost 10 bases, J lost 2 bases, and 15 bases lay in between. Germline-derived CDR1 and CDR2 are ENHRY and SYGVKD. The CDR3 spells CATLRGGTYEQYF. The CDR3 region has the DNA TGTGCCACCCTTAGGGGGGGCACCTACGAGCAGTACTTC.

V gene TRBV5-8 combines with J gene TRBJ1-1; TRBD1 matches at 7 bases. The CDR3 loop spans 18 amino acids. CDR1 and CDR2 (germline): SGHTS, YDEGEE. The ends lost 1 base at V and 0 bases at J; junction bases unmatched: 12. The CDR3 loop is CASSLFWGQLNMNTEAFF. CDR3 sequence (DNA): TGTGCCAGCAGCTTGTTTTGGGGACAGCTAAACATGAACACTGAAGCTTTCTTT.